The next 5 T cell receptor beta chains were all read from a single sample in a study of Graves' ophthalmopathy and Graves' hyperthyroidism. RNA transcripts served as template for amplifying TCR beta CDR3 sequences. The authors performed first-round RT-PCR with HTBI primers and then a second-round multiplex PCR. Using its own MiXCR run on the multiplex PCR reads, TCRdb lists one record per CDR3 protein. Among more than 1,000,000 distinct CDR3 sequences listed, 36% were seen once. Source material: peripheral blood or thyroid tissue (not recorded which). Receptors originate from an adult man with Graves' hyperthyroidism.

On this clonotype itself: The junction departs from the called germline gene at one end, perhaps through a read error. For the CDR3, the DNA is TGTGCCAGCAGTGGCAATCTTCTTTACGAGCAGTACTTC. Translating it yields CASSGNLLYEQYF. The gene calls are TRBV10-3 and TRBJ2-7; D is undetermined. The germline V gene encodes CDR1 ENHRY and CDR2 SYGVKD. The length of the CDR3 is 13 residues.

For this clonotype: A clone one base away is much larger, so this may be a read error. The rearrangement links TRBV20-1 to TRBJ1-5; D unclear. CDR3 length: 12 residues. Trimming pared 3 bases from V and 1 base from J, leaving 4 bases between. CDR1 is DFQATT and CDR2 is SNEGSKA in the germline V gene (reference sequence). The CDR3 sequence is CSASHSNQPQHF. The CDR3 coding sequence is TGCAGTGCTAGTCACAGCAATCAGCCCCAGCATTTT.

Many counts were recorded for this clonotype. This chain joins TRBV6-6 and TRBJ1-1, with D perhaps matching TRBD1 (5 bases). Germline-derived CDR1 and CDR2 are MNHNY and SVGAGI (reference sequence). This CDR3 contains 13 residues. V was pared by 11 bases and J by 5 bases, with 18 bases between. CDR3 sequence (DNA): TGTGCCGCGGTGGGGGTACGGTATACTGAAGCTTTCTTT. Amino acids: CAAVGVRYTEAFF.

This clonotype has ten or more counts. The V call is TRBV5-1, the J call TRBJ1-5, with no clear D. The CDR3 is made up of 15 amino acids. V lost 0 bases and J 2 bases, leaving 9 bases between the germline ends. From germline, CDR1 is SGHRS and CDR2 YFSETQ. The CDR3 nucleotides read TGCGCCAGCAGCTTGGGGGTTTTTGGCAATCAGCCCCAGCATTTT. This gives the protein CASSLGVFGNQPQHF.

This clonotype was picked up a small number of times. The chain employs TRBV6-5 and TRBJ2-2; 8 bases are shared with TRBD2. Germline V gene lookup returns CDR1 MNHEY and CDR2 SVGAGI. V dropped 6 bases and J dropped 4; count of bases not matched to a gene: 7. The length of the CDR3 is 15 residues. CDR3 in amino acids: CASSHGGGRTGELFF. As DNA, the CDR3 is TGTGCCAGCAGCCACGGGGGGGGCCGCACCGGGGAGCTGTTTTTT.